This T cell receptor beta chain originates from a study of cytomegalovirus exposure and HLA in healthy donors. The PCR was carried out with 60 Vbeta primers and 13 Jbeta primers. Assay: immunoSEQ multiplex PCR; the TCRdb copy retains only in-frame clones and omits some. The table shows 64,000 or so clones, with roughly 70% occurring only once. The TCR sequence derives from a woman aged 45-60 years in good health and CMV-seropositive. Sequencing was carried out using PBMCs.

The CDR3 reads CASSRSLRGLQETQYF. The CDR3 nucleotides are TGCGCCAGCAGTCGTAGCCTAAGGGGCCTTCAAGAGACCCAGTACTTC. The rearrangement joins TRBV4-1 to TRBJ2-5, with a weak D call TRBD1 (5 bases). From germline, CDR1 is MGHRA and CDR2 YSYEKL. The CDR3 length is 16 residues. Between the trimmed V and J ends, which lost 6 bases and 2 bases, there was a span of 19 bases.